Listed below are T cell receptor beta chains from one sample, sequenced in a study of T-cell memory formation after mild COVID-19. TCRdb called the 5' RACE reads again in MiXCR, with one record for every CDR3 protein. Altogether about 190,000 distinct CDR3 sequences are present, around 16% being singletons, with the ten largest covering roughly 2.6%. The sample taken for sequencing was PBMCs or a T cell subset sorted from them (not recorded which). The receptors originated from an adult woman who had mild COVID-19 (a few samples of this study predate the infection). Cell type and time point are not known. Each CDR3 is given with its conserved first and last residue. A D gene is named only where the DNA matches it firmly. Not every row has a clone size; where given, it reads once, few, many or a size class.

-,13,TRBJ1-1,TRBV3-1,-,CASSQGDWTEAFF,TGTGCCAGCAGCCAAGGCGATTGGACAGAAGCTTTCTTT
-,13,TRBJ2-1,TRBV12-3/TRBV12-4,-,CASSSPWLFEQFF,TGTGCCAGCAGTAGCCCGTGGTTATTCGAGCAGTTCTTC
few,13,TRBJ2-1,TRBV20-1,-,CSARRGAYNEQFF,TGCAGTGCTAGAAGGGGGGCCTACAATGAGCAGTTCTTC
few,15,TRBJ2-3,TRBV29-1,-,CSARGGQGSTDTQYF,TGCAGCGCCCGGGGGGGACAGGGAAGCACAGATACGCAGTATTTT
few,14,TRBJ1-2,TRBV12-3/TRBV12-4,-,CASSFDSQSYGYTF,TGTGCCAGCAGTTTTGATTCCCAGAGCTATGGCTACACCTTC
-,15,TRBJ2-7,TRBV25-1,TRBD1,CASSDPGTGTYEQYF,TGTGCCAGCAGTGACCCCGGGACAGGGACCTACGAGCAGTACTTC
-,14,TRBJ1-1,TRBV6-5,-,CASSRRKVNTEAFF,TGTGCCAGCAGTCGGAGGAAAGTGAACACTGAAGCTTTCTTT
few,15,TRBJ2-1,TRBV2,TRBD1,CASSGDRVAANEQFF,TGTGCCAGCAGTGGGGACAGGGTCGCCGCCAATGAGCAGTTCTTC
-,14,TRBJ1-5,TRBV24-1,-,CATSDHTGSQPQHF,TGTGCCACCAGTGACCATACAGGGAGTCAGCCCCAGCATTTT
few,16,TRBJ2-1,TRBV30,TRBD2,CAGEGLAGRVGSEQFF,TGTGCCGGGGAGGGGTTAGCGGGGCGAGTCGGGAGTGAGCAGTTCTTC
-,15,TRBJ1-3,TRBV9,-,CASTSGRVSGNTIYF,TGTGCCAGCACCTCCGGACGAGTATCTGGAAACACCATATATTTT
-,15,TRBJ1-4,TRBV27,-,CASSFGGASNEKLFF,TGTGCCAGCAGTTTCGGGGGGGCGTCTAATGAAAAACTGTTTTTT
few,13,TRBJ2-5,TRBV7-9,-,CASSPLLGETQYF,TGTGCCAGCAGCCCCCTCTTGGGGGAGACCCAGTACTTC
-,14,TRBJ2-2,TRBV24-1,-,CATQAGTNTGELFF,TGTGCCACCCAAGCGGGCACGAACACCGGGGAGCTGTTTTTT
-,14,TRBJ2-7,TRBV5-1,-,CASSTSAGTYEQYF,TGCGCCAGCAGTACAAGTGCGGGGACGTACGAGCAGTACTTC
few,16,TRBJ2-1,TRBV2,-,CASSEISWGRDPEQFF,TGTGCCAGCAGTGAAATCAGTTGGGGCCGAGACCCCGAGCAGTTCTTC
-,11,TRBJ1-2,TRBV6-5,-,CASSPGAGYTF,TGTGCCAGCAGTCCAGGGGCTGGCTACACCTTC
-,11,TRBJ1-2,TRBV4-1,-,CASEKGFGYTF,TGCGCCAGCGAGAAGGGCTTTGGCTACACCTTC
-,14,TRBJ2-7,TRBV7-7,-,CASSLGPDRYEQYF,TGTGCTAGCAGCCTGGGTCCTGATCGCTACGAGCAGTACTTC
few,15,TRBJ1-4,TRBV9,-,CASSVKTASNEKLFF,TGTGCCAGCAGCGTAAAGACAGCCTCTAATGAAAAACTGTTTTTT
many,15,TRBJ2-4,TRBV12-3/TRBV12-4,-,CASSETGRAKNIQYF,TGTGCCAGCAGTGAGACAGGTCGAGCCAAAAACATTCAGTACTTC
few,15,TRBJ2-7,TRBV4-1,-,CASSPGSQRPYEQYF,TGCGCCAGCAGCCCTGGGTCGCAGCGCCCCTACGAGCAGTACTTC
-,15,TRBJ1-4,TRBV18,-,CASSPPARVGEKLFF,TGTGCCAGCTCACCACCGGCCAGGGTTGGGGAAAAACTGTTTTTT
-,15,TRBJ2-7,TRBV12-3/TRBV12-4,TRBD2,CASSLVGGLAGEQYF,TGTGCCAGCAGTTTGGTAGGGGGACTAGCGGGAGAGCAGTACTTC
few,15,TRBJ2-7,TRBV6-2/TRBV6-3,TRBD2,CASSYSGGSLYEQYF,TGTGCCAGCAGTTACTCGGGGGGGAGTCTATACGAGCAGTACTTC
-,14,TRBJ1-4,TRBV5-1,-,CASRGAGVMEKLFF,TGCGCCAGCAGAGGAGCCGGGGTGATGGAAAAACTGTTTTTT
-,15,TRBJ2-7,TRBV7-2,-,CASSLEPGSVLEQYF,TGTGCCAGCAGCTTAGAACCAGGGTCCGTTCTCGAGCAGTACTTC
few,13,TRBJ2-7,TRBV23-1,-,CASSQPRGDEQYF,TGCGCCAGCAGTCAACCCCGGGGAGACGAGCAGTACTTC